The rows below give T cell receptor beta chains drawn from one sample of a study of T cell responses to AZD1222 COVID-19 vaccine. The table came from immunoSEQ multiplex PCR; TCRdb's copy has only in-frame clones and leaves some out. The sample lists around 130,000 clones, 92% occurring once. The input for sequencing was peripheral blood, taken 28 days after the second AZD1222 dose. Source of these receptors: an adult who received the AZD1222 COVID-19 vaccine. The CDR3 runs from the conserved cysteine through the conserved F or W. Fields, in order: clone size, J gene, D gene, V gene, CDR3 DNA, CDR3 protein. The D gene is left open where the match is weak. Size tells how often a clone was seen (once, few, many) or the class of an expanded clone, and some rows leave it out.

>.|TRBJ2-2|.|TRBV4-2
TGTGCCAGCAGCCAAGAAACTAGGGGTGGCACCGGGGAGCTGTTTTTT
CASSQETRGGTGELFF
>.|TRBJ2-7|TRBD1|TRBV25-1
TGTGCCAGCAAAGGGACAGGGCCCTACGAGCAGTACTTC
CASKGTGPYEQYF
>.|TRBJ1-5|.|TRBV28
TGTGCCAGCAACGGGAACCGCAATCAGCCCCAGCATTTT
CASNGNRNQPQHF
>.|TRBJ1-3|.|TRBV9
TGTGCCAGCAGCGTATCGGGGGGATATGGAAACACCATATATTTT
CASSVSGGYGNTIYF
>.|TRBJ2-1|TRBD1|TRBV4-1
TGCGCCAGCAGCCGCGACGGGACAGCGCAAGTCGGTGAGCAGTTCTTC
CASSRDGTAQVGEQFF
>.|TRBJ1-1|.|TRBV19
TGTGCCAGTAGTGTCGGGGTGGGGAACACTGAAGCTTTCTTT
CASSVGVGNTEAFF
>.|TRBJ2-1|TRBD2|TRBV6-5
TGTGCCAGCAGTAAACGACTAGCTGGGGGGCAGTTCTTC
CASSKRLAGGQFF
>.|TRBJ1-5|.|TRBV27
TGTGCCAGCAGACCACCAGGTCCTTCGCCCGATCAGCCCCAGCATTTT
CASRPPGPSPDQPQHF
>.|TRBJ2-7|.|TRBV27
TGTGCCAGCAGTTTATCGCCGGGGGTAGTTGACGAGCAGTACTTC
CASSLSPGVVDEQYF
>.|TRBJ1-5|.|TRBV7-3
TGTGCCAGCAGCTTGCAAGGGAATCAGCCCCAGCATTTT
CASSLQGNQPQHF
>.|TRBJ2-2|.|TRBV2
TGTGCCAGCAGTGGGGGGACGGGAAAGGGCACCGGGGAGCTGTTTTTT
CASSGGTGKGTGELFF
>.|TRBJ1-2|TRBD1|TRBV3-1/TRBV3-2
TGTGCCAGCAGACGGACAGGGCACTATGGCTACACCTTC
CASRRTGHYGYTF
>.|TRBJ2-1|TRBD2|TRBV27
TGTGCCAGCAGTTCCCTAGCGGGGGGAGAATACAATGAGCAGTTCTTC
CASSSLAGGEYNEQFF
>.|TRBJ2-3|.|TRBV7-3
TGTGCCAGCAGCTTAACACTAGGGCCAGATACGCAGTATTTT
CASSLTLGPDTQYF
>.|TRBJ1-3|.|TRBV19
TGTGCCAGTAAACCCCCACAGGAGGCGAACACCATATATTTT
CASKPPQEANTIYF
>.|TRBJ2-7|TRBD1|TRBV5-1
TGCGCCAGCAGCTTGTCCGGGACAGGGTTTTCTTCCGAGCAGTACTTC
CASSLSGTGFSSEQYF
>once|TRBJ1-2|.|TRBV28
TGTGCCAGCAGTTTTGGCAGATATGGCTACACCTTC
CASSFGRYGYTF
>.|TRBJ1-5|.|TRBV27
TGTGCCAGCAGTCAGGGGCGGAATCTCAATCAGCCCCAGCATTTT
CASSQGRNLNQPQHF